This note documents a single T cell receptor (beta chain) sequence. Its antigen is not identified. This entry is derived from a study of T cells in Graves' hyperthyroidism and ophthalmopathy. Investigators excluded patients with uncontrolled infection, other autoimmune disease, pregnancy or lactation. The study's findings and limits: Blood shared most expanded thyroid clonotypes above 0.001.

Deletions cut 8 bases from V and 7 bases from J, with 18 bases between. CDR3 size: 14 residues. Germline CDR1 SNHLY, CDR2 FYNNEI. Authors of the study amplified TCR beta CDR3 regions from RNA transcripts. Carried out on the TCR CDR3, a first-round RT-PCR used the HTBI primer set. TCRdb used MiXCR to reprocess the multiplex PCR reads, holding one entry per CDR3 protein. The sample includes 540,000 or so distinct CDR3 sequences, 40% to 55% of them seen just once. The receptor comes from an adult woman with Graves' disease, either hyperthyroidism or ophthalmopathy (not recorded which). This chain connects TRBV2 to TRBJ1-5, with D tentatively TRBD1 (5 bases). Sequencing input: peripheral blood or thyroid tissue (not recorded which). The CDR3: CASLSLGTGQPQHF. DNA for the CDR3: TGTGCCAGCTTATCCCTAGGGACGGGCCAGCCCCAGCATTTT.